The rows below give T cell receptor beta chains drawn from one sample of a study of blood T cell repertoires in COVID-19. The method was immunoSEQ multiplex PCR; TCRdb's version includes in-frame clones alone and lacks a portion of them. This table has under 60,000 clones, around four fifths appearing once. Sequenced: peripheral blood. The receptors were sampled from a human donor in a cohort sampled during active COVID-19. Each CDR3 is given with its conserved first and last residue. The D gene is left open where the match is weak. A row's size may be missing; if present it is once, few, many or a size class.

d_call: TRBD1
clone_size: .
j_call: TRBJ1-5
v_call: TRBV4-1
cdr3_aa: CASSQGTGELLQPQHF
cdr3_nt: TGCGCCAGCAGCCAAGGGACAGGGGAACTTCTTCAGCCCCAGCATTTT

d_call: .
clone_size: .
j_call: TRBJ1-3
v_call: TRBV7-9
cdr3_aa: CASRRQNSGNTIYF
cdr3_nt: TGTGCCAGCAGACGACAAAACTCTGGAAACACCATATATTTT

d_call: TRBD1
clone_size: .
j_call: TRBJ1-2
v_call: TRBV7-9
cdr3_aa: CASSSGTDYGYTF
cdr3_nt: TGTGCCAGCAGCTCTGGGACAGACTATGGCTACACCTTC

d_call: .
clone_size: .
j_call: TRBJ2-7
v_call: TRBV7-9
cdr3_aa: CASSFRNGDYEQYF
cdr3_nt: TGTGCCAGCAGCTTTAGAAACGGGGACTACGAGCAGTACTTC

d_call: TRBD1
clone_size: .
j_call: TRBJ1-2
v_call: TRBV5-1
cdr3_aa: CASSPGTGRWNGYTF
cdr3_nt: TGCGCCAGCAGCCCCGGGACAGGCCGGTGGAATGGCTACACCTTC

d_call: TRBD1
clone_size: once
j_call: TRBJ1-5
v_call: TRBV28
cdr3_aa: CASSVETGKLWQPQHF
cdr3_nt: TGTGCCAGCAGTGTCGAGACAGGGAAGTTATGGCAGCCCCAGCATTTT

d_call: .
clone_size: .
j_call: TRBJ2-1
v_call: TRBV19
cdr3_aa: CASSTGLSQVNEQFF
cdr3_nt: TGTGCCAGTAGTACGGGACTTTCCCAGGTCAATGAGCAGTTCTTC

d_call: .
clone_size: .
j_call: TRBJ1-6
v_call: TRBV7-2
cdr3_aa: CASSSRGGSGLYNSPLHF
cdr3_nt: TGTGCCAGCAGCTCCCGGGGGGGGAGCGGACTTTATAATTCACCCCTCCACTTT

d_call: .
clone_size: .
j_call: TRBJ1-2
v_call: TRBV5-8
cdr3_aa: CASSPRGLAGGYGYTF
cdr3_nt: TGTGCCAGCAGCCCCCGAGGGCTGGCAGGAGGGTATGGCTACACCTTC

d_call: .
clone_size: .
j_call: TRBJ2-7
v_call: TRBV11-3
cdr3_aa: CASSLNSGYEQYF
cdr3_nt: TGTGCCAGCAGCTTAAACAGTGGCTACGAGCAGTACTTC

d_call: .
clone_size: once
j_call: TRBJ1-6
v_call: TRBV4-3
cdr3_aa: CASRRDTPNSPLHF
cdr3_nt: TGCGCCAGCAGACGGGACACCCCTAATTCACCCCTCCACTTT

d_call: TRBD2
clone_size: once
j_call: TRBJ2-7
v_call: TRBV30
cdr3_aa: CAWGLAGGRSYEQYF
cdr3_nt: TGTGCCTGGGGACTAGCGGGGGGGCGGTCCTACGAGCAGTACTTC

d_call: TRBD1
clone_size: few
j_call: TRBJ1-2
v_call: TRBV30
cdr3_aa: CAWSAGQGARDGYTF
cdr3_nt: TGTGCCTGGAGCGCTGGACAGGGGGCGCGCGATGGCTACACCTTC

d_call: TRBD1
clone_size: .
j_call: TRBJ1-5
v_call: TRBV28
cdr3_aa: CASNPDRGGVGLGNQPQHF
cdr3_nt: TGTGCCAGCAACCCAGACAGGGGGGGCGTCGGCTTGGGCAATCAGCCCCAGCATTTT

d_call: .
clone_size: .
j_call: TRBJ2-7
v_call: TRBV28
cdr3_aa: CASRKTVKYEQYF
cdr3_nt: TGTGCCAGCAGAAAGACAGTCAAATACGAGCAGTACTTC

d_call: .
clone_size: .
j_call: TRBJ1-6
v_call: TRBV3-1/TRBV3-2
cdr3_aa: CASSQDPNYSPLHF
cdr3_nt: TGTGCCAGCAGCCAAGACCCCAACTATTCACCCCTCCACTTT

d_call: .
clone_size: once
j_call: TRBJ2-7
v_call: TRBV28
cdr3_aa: CASSFVRGSEQYF
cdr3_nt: TGTGCCAGCAGTTTTGTTCGGGGAAGTGAGCAGTACTTC

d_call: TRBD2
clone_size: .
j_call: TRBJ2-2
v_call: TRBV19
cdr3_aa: CASGLAENLPGELFF
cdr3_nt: TGTGCCAGTGGACTAGCAGAGAATCTTCCCGGGGAGCTGTTTTTT

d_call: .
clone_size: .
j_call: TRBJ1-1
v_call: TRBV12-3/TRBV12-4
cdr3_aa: CASSLSGGTEAFF
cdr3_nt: TGTGCCAGCAGTTTATCTGGGGGGACTGAAGCTTTCTTT